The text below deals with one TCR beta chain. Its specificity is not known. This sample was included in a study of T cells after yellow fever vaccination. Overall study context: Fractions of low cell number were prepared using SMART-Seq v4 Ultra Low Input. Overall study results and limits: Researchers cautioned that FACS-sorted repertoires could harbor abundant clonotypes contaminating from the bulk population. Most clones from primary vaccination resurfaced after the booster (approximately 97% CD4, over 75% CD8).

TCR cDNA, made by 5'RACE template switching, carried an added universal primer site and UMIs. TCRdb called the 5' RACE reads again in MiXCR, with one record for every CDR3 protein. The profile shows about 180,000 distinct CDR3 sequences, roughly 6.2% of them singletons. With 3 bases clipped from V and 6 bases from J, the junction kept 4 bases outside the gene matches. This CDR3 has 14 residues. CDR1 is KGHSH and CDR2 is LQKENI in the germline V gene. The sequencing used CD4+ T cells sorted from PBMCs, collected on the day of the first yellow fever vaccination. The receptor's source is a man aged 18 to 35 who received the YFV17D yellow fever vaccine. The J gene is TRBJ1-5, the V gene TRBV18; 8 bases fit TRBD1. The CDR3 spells CASSPDRARQPQHF. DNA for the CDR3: TGTGCCAGCTCACCGGACAGGGCTCGTCAGCCCCAGCATTTT.